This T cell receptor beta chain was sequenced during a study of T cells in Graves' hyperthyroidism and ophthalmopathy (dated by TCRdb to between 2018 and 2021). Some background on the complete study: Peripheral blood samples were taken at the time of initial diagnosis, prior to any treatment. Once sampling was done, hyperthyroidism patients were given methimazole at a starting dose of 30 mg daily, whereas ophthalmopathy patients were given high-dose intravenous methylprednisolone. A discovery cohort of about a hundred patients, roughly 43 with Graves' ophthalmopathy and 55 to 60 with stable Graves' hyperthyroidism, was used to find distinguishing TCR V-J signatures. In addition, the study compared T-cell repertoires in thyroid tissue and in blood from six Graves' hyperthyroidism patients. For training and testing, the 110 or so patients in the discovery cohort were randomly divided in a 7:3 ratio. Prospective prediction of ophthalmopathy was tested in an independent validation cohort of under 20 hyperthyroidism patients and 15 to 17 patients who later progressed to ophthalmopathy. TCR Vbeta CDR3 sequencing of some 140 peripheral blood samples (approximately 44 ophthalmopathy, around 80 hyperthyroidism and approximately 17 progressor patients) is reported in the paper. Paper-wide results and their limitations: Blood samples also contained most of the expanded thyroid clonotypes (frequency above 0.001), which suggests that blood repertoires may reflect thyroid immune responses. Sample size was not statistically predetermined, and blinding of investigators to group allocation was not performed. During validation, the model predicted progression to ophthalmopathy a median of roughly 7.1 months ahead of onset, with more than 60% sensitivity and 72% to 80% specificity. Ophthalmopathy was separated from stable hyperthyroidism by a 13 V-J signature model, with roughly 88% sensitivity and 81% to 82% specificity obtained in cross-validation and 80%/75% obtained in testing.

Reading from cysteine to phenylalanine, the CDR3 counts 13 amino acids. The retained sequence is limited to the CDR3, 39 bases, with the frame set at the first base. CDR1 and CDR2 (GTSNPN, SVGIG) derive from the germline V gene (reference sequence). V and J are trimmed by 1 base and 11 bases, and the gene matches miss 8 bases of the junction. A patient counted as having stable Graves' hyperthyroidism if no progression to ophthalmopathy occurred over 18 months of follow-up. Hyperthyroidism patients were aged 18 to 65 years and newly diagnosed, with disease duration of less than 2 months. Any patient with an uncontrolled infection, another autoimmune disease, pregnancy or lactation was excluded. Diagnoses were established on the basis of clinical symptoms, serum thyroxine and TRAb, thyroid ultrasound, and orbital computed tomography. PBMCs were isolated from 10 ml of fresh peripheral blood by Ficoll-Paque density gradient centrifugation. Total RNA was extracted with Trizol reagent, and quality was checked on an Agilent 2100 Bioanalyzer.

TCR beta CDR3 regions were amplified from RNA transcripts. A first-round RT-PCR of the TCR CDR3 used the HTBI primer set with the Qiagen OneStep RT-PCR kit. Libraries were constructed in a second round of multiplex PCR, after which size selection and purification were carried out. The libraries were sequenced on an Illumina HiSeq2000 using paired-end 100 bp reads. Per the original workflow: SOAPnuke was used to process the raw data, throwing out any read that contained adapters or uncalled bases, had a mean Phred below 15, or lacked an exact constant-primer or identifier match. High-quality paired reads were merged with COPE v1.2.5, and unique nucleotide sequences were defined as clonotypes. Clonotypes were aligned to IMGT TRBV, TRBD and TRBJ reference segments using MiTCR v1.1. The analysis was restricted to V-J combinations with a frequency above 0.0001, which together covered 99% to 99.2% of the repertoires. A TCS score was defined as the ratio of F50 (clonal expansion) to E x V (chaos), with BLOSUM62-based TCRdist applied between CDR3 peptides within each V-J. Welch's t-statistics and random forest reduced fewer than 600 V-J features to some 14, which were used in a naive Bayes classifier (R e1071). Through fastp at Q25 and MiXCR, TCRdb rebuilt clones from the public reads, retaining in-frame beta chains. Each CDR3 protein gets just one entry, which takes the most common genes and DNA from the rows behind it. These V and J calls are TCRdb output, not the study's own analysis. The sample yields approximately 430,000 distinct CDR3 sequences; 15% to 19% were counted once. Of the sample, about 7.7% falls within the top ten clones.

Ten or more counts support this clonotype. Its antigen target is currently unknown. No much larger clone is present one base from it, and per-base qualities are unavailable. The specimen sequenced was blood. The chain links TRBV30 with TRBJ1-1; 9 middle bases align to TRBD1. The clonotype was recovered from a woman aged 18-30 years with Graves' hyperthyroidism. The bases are TGTGCCTGGAGTGACGGGGGACAGGGCTTGGCTTTCTTT. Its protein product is CAWSDGGQGLAFF.